This T cell receptor beta chain was sequenced for a study of beta chain features in type 1 diabetes (dated by TCRdb to the late 2010s). For context, the study as a whole: Mean age, gender distribution, total cell number and subset yield were not different between patients and healthy donors. Regulatory and stem cell-like memory subsets were isolated from only 8 patients and about 8 healthy donors, whereas naive and central memory subsets came from all 28 donors. In the study, recently diagnosed type 1 diabetes patients and matched healthy donors were compared on the TCRB repertoires of their sorted circulating CD4+ T cell subsets. Across all samples, 90 million to 130 million sorted cells were examined, and cell number per subset correlated strongly with RNA yield. Summary of the overall study and its limitations: Naive, central memory and regulatory TCRB repertoires appeared to be more alike among patients than among healthy donors. Because cDNA was sequenced instead of genomic DNA, highly expressing activated cells could be over-represented, though the groups showed no difference in activation or CD3 levels. Type 1 diabetes patients showed a moderate but significant shortening of TCRB CDR3 length in all four CD4+ subsets. Patients with type 1 diabetes made fewer insertions and deleted more nucleotides at VDJ recombination sites, implying thymic rearrangement abnormalities. HLA sub-analyses involved small numbers of individuals, so any influence of HLA type on TCRB rearrangement remained unresolved. PCR might favor shorter templates, but patient and control samples were amplified and corrected together, so any skew would affect both groups equally.

All of the isolated RNA was reverse transcribed with the High Capacity cDNA Reverse Transcription Kit, so expressed TCRB transcripts were sequenced. Deep immunoSEQ sequencing was applied to naive, central memory and regulatory T cell samples, giving an average of roughly 3.6 million total reads per sample. Sorted cells were lysed in RLT buffer and RNA was extracted with DNase-treated RNeasy Micro or Mini kits, depending on cell number. To prevent cross-contamination, every cell subset was processed on its own, while patient and healthy donor samples were processed together. TCRB sequences were amplified from cDNA with the immunoSEQ multiplex PCR, producing 87-bp fragments spanning the CDR3 region. Sequencing of the amplicons was done on the Illumina HiSeq platform. The original methods were these. Synthetic template baselines were used to correct PCR bias computationally, reads within Hamming distance 2 were collapsed together, and singletons that could not be merged were discarded. Reads were aligned against IMGT so that V, D and J genes, CDR3 length and insertions or deletions at six rearrangement sites could be assigned. Within each subset, clonotype counts were normalized to sorted cell number, after which true diversity and Gini coefficients were computed with the tcR R package. The overlap coefficient, calculated on TCRB nucleotide sequences, was used to quantify repertoire sharing. This is the immuneACCESS table as TCRdb keeps it, with only in-frame sequences that have V and J called. A part of the clones is gone; compared with another copy, unresolved V genes explain less than half, and the rest is unexplained. The V and J calls and clone size are taken from that table; D and trimming were inferred from the DNA. The sample profile shows 130,000 or so clones; roughly 10% of them were found once. The top ten clones comprise about 0.6% of the sample.

About this clone: Its cognate antigen has yet to be identified. No base-level quality is on record; no much larger clone is a single base apart.

Each donor gave one peripheral blood draw, roughly 110 mL on average, collected into heparinised tubes. Using a panel that included CD45RO, CCR7, CD25, CD127, CD95 and CD27, naive, central memory, regulatory and stem cell-like memory CD4+ T cells were sorted on a BD FACSAria II. All sorted populations exceeded 95% purity. PBMCs were isolated immediately by Lymphoprep density gradient centrifugation and stained directly without culture. Samples were stained and sorted in pairs, with one healthy donor and one patient per experiment, so that batch effects were minimized. The CDR3 runs 13 residues from the cysteine to the phenylalanine. The CDR3 DNA has 39 bases and is translated from base 1. The CDR1 and CDR2 encoded by the germline V gene are KGHSH and LQKENI. Deletion took 3 bases off V and 1 base off J, with a span of 6 bases between the germline ends.

This chain is built from TRBV18 and TRBJ1-1; no D segment can be confidently identified. This sequence was found in a woman aged 35 to 49 in good health. Sequenced sample: central memory CD4+ T cells from blood. The bases read TGTGCCAGCTCACCCGAGAGGAACACTGAAGCTTTCTTT. Translated, it reads CASSPERNTEAFF.